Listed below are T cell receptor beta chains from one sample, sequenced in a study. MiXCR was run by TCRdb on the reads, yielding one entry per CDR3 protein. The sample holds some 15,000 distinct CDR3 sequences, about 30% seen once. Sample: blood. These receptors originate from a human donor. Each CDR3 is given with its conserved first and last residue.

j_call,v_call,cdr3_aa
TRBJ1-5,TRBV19,CASATQASGGNQPQHF
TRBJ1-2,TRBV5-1,CASSPEVPSYGYTF
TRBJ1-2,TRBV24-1,CATSDTGTDYGYTF
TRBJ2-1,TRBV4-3,CASSQGFLAAGGEQFF
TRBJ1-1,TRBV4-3,CASSQGGQAFF
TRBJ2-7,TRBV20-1,CSARRIIQGYYEQYF
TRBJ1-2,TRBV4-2,CASSQERMGRDYTF
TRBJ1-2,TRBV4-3,CASSQAGTILYGYTF
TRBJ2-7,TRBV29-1,CSVDSTSTEYEQYF
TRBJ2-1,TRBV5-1,CASSLVTGYNEQFF
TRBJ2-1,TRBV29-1,CSVGTRVGSYNEQFF
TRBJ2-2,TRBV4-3,CASSLGRGTGELFF
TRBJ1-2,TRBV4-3,CASSPVEANYGYTF
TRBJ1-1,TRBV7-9,CASSLVGAGWNTEAFF
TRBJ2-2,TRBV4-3,CASSQRKAGDVIGELFF
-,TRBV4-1,CASSQGGRGRVSSYEQFF
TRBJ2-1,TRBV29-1,CSVGGEREGSYNEQFF
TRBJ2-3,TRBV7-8,CASSFLGSDTQYF
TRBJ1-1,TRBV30,CAMEGNTEAFF
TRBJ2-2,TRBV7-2,CASSSSISGRHGELFF
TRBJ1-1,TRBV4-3,CASSPYLSGF
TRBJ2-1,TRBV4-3,CASSQEGASGIYNEQFF